Each of the 30 T cell receptor beta chains below was sequenced from the same sample in a study of blood T cell repertoires in COVID-19. Method: immunoSEQ multiplex PCR; TCRdb's copy keeps in-frame clones and lacks some. This repertoire shows almost 200,000 clones, around four fifths found once; its top ten account for approximately 0.99%. Sequenced input: peripheral blood. The source of these receptors is a man in his fifties or sixties with COVID-19, enrolled during active disease.

The V call is TRBV20-1, the J call TRBJ2-7; D may be TRBD2 (5 bases). The CDR3 runs 11 residues. From germline, CDR1 is DFQATT and CDR2 SNEGSKA (reference sequence). Trimming stripped 3 bases from V and 5 bases from J, with 8 bases between. The CDR3 DNA sequence: TGCAGTGCTAGTTCCGGGAACGAGCAGTACTTC. Protein: CSASSGNEQYF.

This clone was recorded once. The V gene is TRBV3-1 (or the pseudogene TRBV3-2), the J gene TRBJ1-1, with D perhaps matching TRBD1 (5 bases). Germline V CDR1 and CDR2: LGHDT, YNNKEL (reference sequence). The CDR3 length is 13 residues. V was cut by 2 bases and J by 7 bases, with 11 bases left in between. The CDR3 DNA follows: TGTGCCAGCAGCCAAAGGGAGGGGCTTGAAGCTTTCTTT. Protein product: CASSQREGLEAFF.

The chain carries TRBV19 and TRBJ1-5; D is ambiguous. Germline V lookup: CDR1 LNHDA, CDR2 SQIVND (reference sequence). The CDR3 has 11 residues. V lost 8 bases and J 5 bases, leaving 7 bases between the germline ends. CDR3 bases: TGTGCCAGTGGGGAGGATCAGCCCCAGCATTTT. This codes for CASGEDQPQHF.

In this sample, this clone turned up once. Other nucleotide sequences in the sample specify the same CDR3. The rearrangement links TRBV28 to TRBJ1-1; TRBD1 agrees at 8 bases. CDR3 length: 14 amino acids. Trimming took 5 bases from V and 1 from J; bases not matched to a gene: 3. The germline gives CDR1 MDHEN, CDR2 SYDVKM. CDR3 sequence reads: CASSLQGGNTEAFF. The CDR3 nucleotides are TGTGCCAGCAGTCTACAGGGGGGGAACACTGAAGCTTTCTTT.

This chain links TRBV4-1 with TRBJ2-2, with 8 bases matching TRBD2. The length of the CDR3 is 17 residues. Losses at the gene ends were 0 bases for V and 1 base for J; bases not matched to a gene: 4. Germline CDR1 and CDR2: MGHRA and YSYEKL. The CDR3: CASSQEPGLGNTGELFF. The CDR3 bases are TGCGCCAGCAGCCAAGAACCGGGACTAGGGAACACCGGGGAGCTGTTTTTT.

This chain joins TRBV20-1 and TRBJ2-7; maybe TRBD2 (6 bases). Germline values: CDR1 DFQATT, CDR2 SNEGSKA (reference sequence). This CDR3 contains 10 residues. V was cut by 3 bases and J by 10 bases, with 10 bases left in between. CDR3 coding DNA: TGCAGTGCTAGCCGGGACTTTCAGTACTTC. It translates to CSASRDFQYF.

The chain is built from TRBV29-1 and TRBJ2-5; perhaps TRBD2 as D (6 bases). The germline V gene encodes CDR1 SQVTM and CDR2 ANQGSEA. The CDR3 has 12 amino acids. V was pared by 3 bases and J by 5 bases, with 10 bases between. CDR3 coding DNA: TGCAGCGTTGACGCGGGGTGGGAGACCCAGTACTTC. Translating it yields CSVDAGWETQYF. The full variable domain, with the rest looked up from reference TRBV29-1 and TRBJ2-5, is SAVISQKPSRDICQRGTSLTIQCQVDSQVTMMFWYRQQPGQSLTLIATANQGSEATYESGFVIDKFPISRPNLTFSTLTVSNMSPEDSSIYLCSVDAGWETQYFGPGTRLLVL.

The J gene is TRBJ1-1, the V gene TRBV3-1 (or the pseudogene TRBV3-2); TRBD1 might be the D (5 bases). Germline CDR1 is LGHDT and CDR2 is YNNKEL (reference sequence). The length of the CDR3 is 15 residues. V was cut by 0 bases and J by 5 bases, with 13 bases left in between. CDR3 coding DNA: TGTGCCAGCAGCCAAGAGAGCAGGGAGGATACTGAAGCTTTCTTT. Residues: CASSQESREDTEAFF.

The CDR3: CASSPPWREKGDTQYF. Here the CDR3 DNA reads TGTGCCAGCTCACCACCGTGGCGGGAGAAGGGAGATACGCAGTATTTT. The chain joins TRBV18 to TRBJ2-3; 7 bases agree with TRBD2. Germline CDR1 reads KGHSH; CDR2 reads LQKENI. V shed 0 bases and J 5 bases; nucleotides not matched to a gene: 8. CDR3 length: 16 amino acids.

V and J are TRBV5-1 and TRBJ1-1; weak D call: TRBD1 (6 bases). Germline V gene sequence: CDR1 SGHRS, CDR2 YFSETQ. The CDR3 covers 14 residues. V was clipped by 7 bases and J by 3 bases, with 16 bases between them. The CDR3 region has the DNA TGCGCCAGCGGCCTGAACAGGGTTGACACTGAAGCTTTCTTT. It translates to CASGLNRVDTEAFF. Supplemented by reference TRBV5-1 and TRBJ1-1, the full variable domain reads KAGVTQTPRYLIKTRGQQVTLSCSPISGHRSVSWYQQTPGQGLQFLFEYFSETQRNKGNFPGRFSGRQFSNSRSEMNVSTLELGDSALYLCASGLNRVDTEAFFGQGTRLTVV.

This chain's CDR3 is CASSQVLDRARNTIYF. The CDR3 nucleotides are TGTGCCAGCAGCCAAGTTCTAGACCGAGCGCGGAACACCATATATTTT. The gene calls are TRBV3-1 (or the pseudogene TRBV3-2) and TRBJ1-3; D gene unclear. Trimming removed 1 base at V and 7 bases at J, with 17 bases between. The CDR3 runs to 16 residues. Germline CDR1 reads LGHDT; CDR2 reads YNNKEL (reference sequence).

J is TRBJ1-1 and V is TRBV29-1; 11 bases agree with TRBD1. The germline V gene encodes CDR1 SQVTM and CDR2 ANQGSEA. The CDR3 is 14 amino acids. The V and J ends lost 3 bases and 5 bases, in that order; junction bases with no gene match: 5. The CDR3 protein is CSVEDRGRATEAFF. The CDR3 region has the DNA TGCAGCGTTGAGGACAGGGGGCGGGCGACTGAAGCTTTCTTT.

V usage is TRBV18 and J usage is TRBJ1-1; weak D call: TRBD1 (6 bases). The CDR3 is made up of 13 amino acids. Looked up from germline, CDR1 is KGHSH and CDR2 is LQKENI. V was trimmed by 4 bases and J by 7 bases, leaving 13 bases between them. Here the CDR3 DNA reads TGTGCCAGCTCACAGACCATCAGGGGTGAAGCTTTCTTT. This codes for CASSQTIRGEAFF.

The rearrangement links TRBV6-5 to TRBJ1-1, with D possibly matching TRBD1 (5 bases). The germline gives CDR1 MNHEY, CDR2 SVGAGI. The length of the CDR3 is 15 residues. Trimming removed 2 bases from V and 1 base from J, with 11 bases in between. In DNA form, the CDR3 reads TGTGCCAGCAGTTACCCCGGCCAGGGGAACACTGAAGCTTTCTTT. Translation gives CASSYPGQGNTEAFF.

The rearrangement joins TRBV19 to TRBJ1-5; 8 positions match TRBD1. Per the germline V gene, CDR1 is LNHDA and CDR2 is SQIVND (reference sequence). The CDR3 length is 15 residues. Trimming removed 2 bases from V and 2 bases from J; junction bases left unmatched: 2. This chain's CDR3 is CASSITGGGNQPQHF. DNA for the CDR3: TGTGCCAGTAGTATAACAGGGGGTGGCAATCAGCCCCAGCATTTT.

The gene calls are TRBV7-2 and TRBJ2-4; D is possibly TRBD2 (5 bases). The CDR3 sequence is 16 residues long. Germline loops: CDR1 SGHTA, CDR2 FQGNSA. Trimming removed 1 base from V and 0 bases from J, with 10 bases in between. The DNA of the CDR3 is TGTGCCAGCAGCTTAGATGGCGGGTTAGCCAAAAACATTCAGTACTTC. It specifies CASSLDGGLAKNIQYF.

The chain couples TRBV7-3 to TRBJ2-7; 8 bases line up with TRBD2. Germline values: CDR1 SGHTA, CDR2 FQGTGA. Trimming cost V 5 bases and J 4 bases; bases outside gene matches: 10. CDR3 size: 15 residues. CDR3 sequence: CASSRMAGGFYEQYF. The CDR3 DNA sequence: TGTGCCAGCAGCCGGATGGCGGGAGGCTTTTACGAGCAGTACTTC.

This chain joins TRBV7-2 and TRBJ1-6; no clear D gene. V was pared by 0 bases and J by 9 bases, with 15 bases between. Germline V CDR1 and CDR2: SGHTA, FQGNSA. This CDR3 has 16 amino acids. The CDR3 DNA is TGTGCCAGCAGCTTAGCTGCCGGGAACCCCTTTTCACCCCTCCACTTT. Residues: CASSLAAGNPFSPLHF.

The rearrangement uses TRBV30 and TRBJ1-5; no clear D gene. With 1 base removed from V and 3 bases from J, the gap between germline ends came to 10 bases. CDR1 and CDR2 from the germline V gene are GTSNPN and SVGIG (reference sequence). This CDR3 region has 14 residues. The CDR3 region is CAWSAHSPNQPQHF. CDR3 DNA: TGTGCCTGGAGTGCGCACAGTCCCAATCAGCCCCAGCATTTT.

V usage is TRBV24-1 and J usage is TRBJ1-6; tentative D call: TRBD1 (5 bases). V was cut by 1 base and J by 6 bases, with 12 bases left in between. CDR1 and CDR2 from the germline V gene are KGHDR and SFDVKD. CDR3 length equals 16 residues. CDR3 sequence: CATSDLLGGVNSPLHF. The CDR3 DNA reads as TGTGCCACCAGTGATTTATTGGGAGGGGTTAATTCACCCCTCCACTTT.

The rearrangement links TRBV5-1 to TRBJ1-1; perhaps TRBD1 as D (6 bases). Germline CDR1 and CDR2: SGHRS and YFSETQ. The germline V and J ends were trimmed by 2 bases and 5 bases, with 10 bases remaining between them. CDR3 size: 13 residues. The DNA for the CDR3 is TGCGCCAGCAGCTTAGCAGGGGCTACTGAAGCTTTCTTT. Amino acid sequence: CASSLAGATEAFF.

This clone has more than one count but fewer than ten. V and J are TRBV6-6 and TRBJ2-2; TRBD1 matches at 9 bases. CDR3 length equals 14 residues. The V gene's germline CDR1 is MNHNY and CDR2 SVGAGI (reference sequence). The V and J ends lost 11 bases and 5 bases, in that order; junction bases with no gene match: 9. The CDR3 spells CAGKQGAQTGELFF. Here the CDR3 DNA reads TGTGCCGGTAAACAGGGGGCGCAAACCGGGGAGCTGTTTTTT.

The chain recombines TRBV28 with TRBJ2-7, with D possibly matching TRBD2 (5 bases). The V end lost 5 bases, the J end lost 3 bases, and 17 bases lay between the germline ends. In germline, CDR1 is MDHEN, CDR2 SYDVKM. The CDR3 runs to 15 residues. The CDR3 here is CASSQRTPDHYEQYF. The CDR3 DNA sequence: TGTGCCAGCAGTCAAAGGACTCCCGATCACTACGAGCAGTACTTC.

This rearrangement joins TRBV7-2 to TRBJ1-6; 7 bases fit TRBD1. Germline V gene lookup returns CDR1 SGHTA and CDR2 FQGNSA. This CDR3 spans 16 amino acids. V was clipped by 6 bases and J by 6 bases; unmatched bases: 11. The CDR3 loop is CASRSPTGLANSPLHF. In DNA, the CDR3 is TGTGCCAGCAGGTCCCCGACAGGGCTAGCTAATTCACCCCTCCACTTT.

The chain has TRBV28 and TRBJ1-6; TRBD1 agrees at 8 bases. Germline CDR1 MDHEN, CDR2 SYDVKM. J was trimmed by 9 bases and V by 4 bases; bases with no gene match: 5. The CDR3 spans 14 residues. CDR3 sequence reads: CASSSGGYASPLHF. CDR3 nucleotides: TGTGCCAGCAGTTCAGGGGGCTATGCTTCACCCCTCCACTTT.

This rearrangement joins TRBV5-1 to TRBJ1-2; weak D call: TRBD1 (6 bases). Germline CDR1 and CDR2: SGHRS and YFSETQ. The CDR3 runs 15 residues. V was pared by 0 bases and J by 0 bases, with 9 bases between. This chain's CDR3 is CASSLGRTANYGYTF. DNA for the CDR3: TGCGCCAGCAGCTTGGGCAGGACAGCTAACTATGGCTACACCTTC.

This rearrangement joins TRBV30 to TRBJ2-5; 8 positions match TRBD1. With 2 bases clipped from V and 5 bases from J, the junction kept 10 bases outside the gene matches. The length of the CDR3 is 15 residues. Per germline, CDR1 GTSNPN and CDR2 SVGIG (reference sequence). CDR3 region: CAWSTDRVIWETQYF. The CDR3 DNA sequence: TGTGCCTGGAGTACGGACAGGGTGATTTGGGAGACCCAGTACTTC.

The chain recombines TRBV7-9 with TRBJ1-1, with a tentative D call TRBD1 (5 bases). The CDR3 runs to 13 residues. Per germline, CDR1 SEHNR and CDR2 FQNEAQ (reference sequence). Trimming stripped 6 bases from V and 1 base from J, with 9 bases between. The CDR3 sequence is CASSNTGNTEAFF. The CDR3 region has the DNA TGTGCCAGCAGTAACACAGGGAACACTGAAGCTTTCTTT. The entire variable domain, with the rest obtained from reference TRBV7-9 and TRBJ1-1, is as follows: DTGVSQNPRHKITKRGQNVTFRCDPISEHNRLYWYRQTLGQGPEFLTYFQNEAQLEKSRLLSDRFSAERPKGSFSTLEIQRTEQGDSAMYLCASSNTGNTEAFFGQGTRLTVV.

To note about this clone: The same CDR3 is also encoded by other DNA sequences in this sample. The chain joins TRBV3-1 (or the pseudogene TRBV3-2) to TRBJ1-1; TRBD1 is a possible D gene (6 bases). This CDR3 region has 14 residues. CDR1 and CDR2 (germline): LGHDT, YNNKEL (reference sequence). V dropped 1 base and J dropped 4 bases, with 10 bases sitting between them. In DNA form, the CDR3 reads TGTGCCAGCAGCCAAGCGGGGGGCGGCACTGAAGCTTTCTTT. Protein: CASSQAGGGTEAFF.

The gene calls are TRBV29-1 and TRBJ1-1; TRBD1 aligns across 8 bases. The CDR3 covers 11 residues. The ends lost 5 bases at V and 6 bases at J; junction bases unmatched: 2. CDR1 is SQVTM and CDR2 is ANQGSEA in the germline V gene. The CDR3 loop is CSVMTGAEAFF. CDR3 coding DNA: TGCAGCGTTATGACAGGGGCTGAAGCTTTCTTT.